This T cell receptor beta chain was captured in a study of blood T cell repertoires in COVID-19. At the level of the study: Sites across the United States, Italy and Spain contributed samples from acute and convalescent COVID-19. PBMCs, B-cell-depleted T cells, or T cells provided the cDNA or gDNA that made up the material.

The junction had 13 bases not matched to a gene; V was cut back by 5 bases and J by 4 bases. Germline lookup yields CDR1 SEHNR and CDR2 FQNEAQ (reference sequence). This CDR3 contains 17 residues. How the authors handled the data: Amplification of reference gene primers provided the estimated nucleated cell counts. Assay used: immunoSEQ multiplex PCR; TCRdb lists only in-frame clones, some missing. That table supplies the V and J calls and clone size; D and trimming were determined from the DNA. The sample yields about 160,000 clones, approximately 84% seen once. The source is an elderly woman with acute or convalescent COVID-19. The J gene is TRBJ2-1, the V gene TRBV7-9, with TRBD1 matching over 8 bases. The specimen sequenced was peripheral blood. In nucleotides, the CDR3 is TGTGCCAGCAGCCCTCCCCCCCGGACAGGGATTTACAATGAGCAGTTCTTC. Protein sequence: CASSPPPRTGIYNEQFF.